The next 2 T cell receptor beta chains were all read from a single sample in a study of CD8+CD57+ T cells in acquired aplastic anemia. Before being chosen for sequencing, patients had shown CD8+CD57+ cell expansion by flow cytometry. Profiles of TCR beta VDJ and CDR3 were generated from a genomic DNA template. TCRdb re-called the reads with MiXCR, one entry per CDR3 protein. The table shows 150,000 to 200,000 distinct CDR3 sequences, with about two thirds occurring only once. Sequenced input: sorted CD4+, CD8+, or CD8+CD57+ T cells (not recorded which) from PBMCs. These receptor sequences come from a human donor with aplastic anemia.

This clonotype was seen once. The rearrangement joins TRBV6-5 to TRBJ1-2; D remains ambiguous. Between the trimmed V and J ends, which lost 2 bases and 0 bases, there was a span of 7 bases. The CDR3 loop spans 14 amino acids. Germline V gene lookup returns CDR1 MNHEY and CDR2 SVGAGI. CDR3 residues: CASSYTAANYGYTF. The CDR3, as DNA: TGTGCCAGCAGTTACACGGCGGCTAACTATGGCTACACCTTC.

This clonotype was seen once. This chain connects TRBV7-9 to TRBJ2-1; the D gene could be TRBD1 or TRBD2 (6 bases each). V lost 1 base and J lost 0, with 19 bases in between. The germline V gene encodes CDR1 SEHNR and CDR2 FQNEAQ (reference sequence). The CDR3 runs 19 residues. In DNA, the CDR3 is TGTGCCAGCAGCTTAGGATTCGGGGTAGGGGGGAGCTCCTACAATGAGCAGTTCTTC. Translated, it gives CASSLGFGVGGSSYNEQFF.